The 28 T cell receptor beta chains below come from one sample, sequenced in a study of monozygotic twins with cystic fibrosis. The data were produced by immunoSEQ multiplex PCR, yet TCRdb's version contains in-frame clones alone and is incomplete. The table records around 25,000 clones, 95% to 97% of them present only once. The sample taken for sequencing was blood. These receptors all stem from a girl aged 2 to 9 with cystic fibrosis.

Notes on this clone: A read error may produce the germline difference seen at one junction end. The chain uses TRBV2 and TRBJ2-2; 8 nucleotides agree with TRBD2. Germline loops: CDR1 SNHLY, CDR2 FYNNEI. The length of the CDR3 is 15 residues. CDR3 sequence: CAGRAGRAGDGELFF. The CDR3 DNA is TGTGCCGGCAGGGCCGGGAGGGCCGGGGACGGGGAGCTGTTTTTT.

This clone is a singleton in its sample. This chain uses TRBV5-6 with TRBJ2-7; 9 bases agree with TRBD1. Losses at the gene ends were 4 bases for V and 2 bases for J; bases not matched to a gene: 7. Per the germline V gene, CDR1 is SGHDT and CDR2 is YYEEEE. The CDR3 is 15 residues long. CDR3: CASSPGTGMPYEQYF. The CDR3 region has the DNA TGTGCCAGCAGCCCCGGGACAGGGATGCCCTACGAGCAGTACTTC.

The CDR3, as DNA: TGTGCCAGCAGCTTAGAAGGGGTCGGGAACACCGGGGAGCTGTTTTTT. It yields the protein CASSLEGVGNTGELFF. The chain links TRBV7-8 to TRBJ2-2, with D possibly TRBD1 on 5 matching bases. Germline V CDR1 and CDR2: SGHVS, FQNEAQ. The CDR3 contains 16 residues. The V end lost 1 base, the J end lost 1 base, and 10 bases lay between the germline ends.

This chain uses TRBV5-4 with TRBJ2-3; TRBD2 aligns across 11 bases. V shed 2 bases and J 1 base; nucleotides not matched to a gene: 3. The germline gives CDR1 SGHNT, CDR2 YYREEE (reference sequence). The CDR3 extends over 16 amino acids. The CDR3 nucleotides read TGTGCCAGCAGCTTAGGTAGCGGGAGGGGCACAGATACGCAGTATTTT. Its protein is CASSLGSGRGTDTQYF.

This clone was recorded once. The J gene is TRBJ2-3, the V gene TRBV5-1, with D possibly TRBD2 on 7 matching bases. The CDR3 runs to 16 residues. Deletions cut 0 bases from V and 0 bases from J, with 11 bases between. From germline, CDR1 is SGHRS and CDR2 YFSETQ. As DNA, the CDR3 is TGCGCCAGCAGCTTGGCAGGGAGGGGGAGCACAGATACGCAGTATTTT. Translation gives CASSLAGRGSTDTQYF.

The CDR3 here is CASSLGTPNEKLFF. For the CDR3, the DNA is TGTGCCAGCAGCTTAGGGACACCAAATGAAAAACTGTTTTTT. This chain links TRBV7-2 with TRBJ1-4; a weak D match, TRBD1 (5 bases). This CDR3 comprises 14 residues. Germline V gene sequence: CDR1 SGHTA, CDR2 FQGNSA. The V and J ends lost 1 base and 5 bases respectively, with 8 bases between them.

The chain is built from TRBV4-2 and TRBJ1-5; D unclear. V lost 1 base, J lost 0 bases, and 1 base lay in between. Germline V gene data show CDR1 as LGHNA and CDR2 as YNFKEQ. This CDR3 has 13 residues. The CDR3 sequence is CASSQVSNQPQHF. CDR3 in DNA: TGTGCCAGCAGCCAAGTTAGCAATCAGCCCCAGCATTTT.

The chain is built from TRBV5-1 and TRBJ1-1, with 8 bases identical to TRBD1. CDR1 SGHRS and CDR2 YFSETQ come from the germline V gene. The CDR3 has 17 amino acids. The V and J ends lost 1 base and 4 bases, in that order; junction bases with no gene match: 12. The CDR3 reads CASSLYGGAGGGTEAFF. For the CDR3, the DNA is TGCGCCAGCAGCTTGTATGGTGGGGCAGGGGGCGGCACTGAAGCTTTCTTT.

CDR3 in DNA: TGTGCCAGTAGTCCAGGGGGGACAGGGCCATCCTACGAGCAGTACTTC. Translating it yields CASSPGGTGPSYEQYF. J is TRBJ2-7 and V is TRBV19; 9 bases align to TRBD1. The ends lost 5 bases at V and 1 base at J; junction bases unmatched: 9. The CDR3 length is 16 residues. CDR1 LNHDA and CDR2 SQIVND come from the germline V gene (reference sequence).

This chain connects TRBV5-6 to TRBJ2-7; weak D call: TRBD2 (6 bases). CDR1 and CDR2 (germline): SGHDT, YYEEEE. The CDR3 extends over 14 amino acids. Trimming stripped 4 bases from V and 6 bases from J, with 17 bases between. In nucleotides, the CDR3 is TGTGCCAGCAGCGTGCGGGGTTATGGTGTCGAGCAGTACTTC. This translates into CASSVRGYGVEQYF.

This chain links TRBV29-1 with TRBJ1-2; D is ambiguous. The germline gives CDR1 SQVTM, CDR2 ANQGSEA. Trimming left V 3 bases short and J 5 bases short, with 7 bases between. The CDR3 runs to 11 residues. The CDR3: CSVDVGYGYTF. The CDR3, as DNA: TGCAGCGTTGATGTAGGGTATGGCTACACCTTC.

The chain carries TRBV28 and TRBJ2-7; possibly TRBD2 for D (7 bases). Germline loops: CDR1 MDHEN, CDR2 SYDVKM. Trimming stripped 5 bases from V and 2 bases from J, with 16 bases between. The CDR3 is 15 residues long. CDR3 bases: TGTGCCAGCAGTCCGGGGGGCGGAGGCCCCTACGAGCAGTACTTC. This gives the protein CASSPGGGGPYEQYF.

The CDR3 sequence: CASSNRLAGVENEQFF. DNA of the CDR3: TGTGCCAGTAGTAATCGACTAGCGGGAGTAGAAAATGAGCAGTTCTTC. J is TRBJ2-1 and V is TRBV19; 12 nucleotides align to TRBD2. Germline-derived CDR1 and CDR2 are LNHDA and SQIVND (reference sequence). V dropped 4 bases and J dropped 7; count of bases not matched to a gene: 8. The CDR3 length is 16 residues.

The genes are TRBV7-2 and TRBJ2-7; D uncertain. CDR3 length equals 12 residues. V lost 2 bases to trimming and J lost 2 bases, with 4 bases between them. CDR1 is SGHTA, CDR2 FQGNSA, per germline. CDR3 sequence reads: CASSLMAYEQYF. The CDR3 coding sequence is TGTGCCAGCAGCTTAATGGCCTACGAGCAGTACTTC.

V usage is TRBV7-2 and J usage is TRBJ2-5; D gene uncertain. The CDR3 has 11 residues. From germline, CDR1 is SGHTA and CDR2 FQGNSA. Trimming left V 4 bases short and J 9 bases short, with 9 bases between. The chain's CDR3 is CASSSPVAQYF. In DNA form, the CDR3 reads TGTGCCAGCAGCTCCCCCGTGGCCCAGTACTTC.

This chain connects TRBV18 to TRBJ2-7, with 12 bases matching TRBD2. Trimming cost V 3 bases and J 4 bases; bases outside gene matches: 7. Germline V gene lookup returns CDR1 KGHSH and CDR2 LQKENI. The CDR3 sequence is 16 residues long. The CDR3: CASSPQRLAGAYEQYF. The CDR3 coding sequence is TGTGCCAGCTCACCTCAACGACTAGCGGGAGCGTACGAGCAGTACTTC.

The CDR3 sequence is CASTTGTLDIQYF. Here the CDR3 DNA reads TGTGCCAGCACTACAGGGACTCTCGACATTCAGTACTTC. The V call is TRBV5-5, the J call TRBJ2-4; D might be TRBD1 or TRBD2, each matching 6 bases. CDR3 size: 13 residues. Germline-derived CDR1 and CDR2 are SGHKS and YYEKEE (reference sequence). Trimming stripped 6 bases from V and 8 bases from J, with 15 bases between.

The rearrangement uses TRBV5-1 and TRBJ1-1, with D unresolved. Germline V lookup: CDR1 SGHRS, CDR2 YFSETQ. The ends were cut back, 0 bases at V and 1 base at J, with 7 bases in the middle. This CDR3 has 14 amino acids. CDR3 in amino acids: CASSLGVGNTEAFF. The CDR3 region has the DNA TGCGCCAGCAGCTTGGGGGTCGGGAACACTGAAGCTTTCTTT.

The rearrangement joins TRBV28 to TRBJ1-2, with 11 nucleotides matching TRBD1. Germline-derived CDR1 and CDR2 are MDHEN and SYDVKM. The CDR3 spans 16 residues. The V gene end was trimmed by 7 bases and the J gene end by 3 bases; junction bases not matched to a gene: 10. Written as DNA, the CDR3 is TGTGCCAGCACCAACCCCGGACAGGGGGCCTACTATGGCTACACCTTC. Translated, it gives CASTNPGQGAYYGYTF.

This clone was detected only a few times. The CDR3 DNA reads TGTGCCAGCAGCCGACAGGTCTTTAATGAAAAACTGTTTTTT. Encoded protein: CASSRQVFNEKLFF. The V and J genes are TRBV14 and TRBJ1-4, with D tentatively TRBD1 (6 bases). V was cut by 4 bases and J by 4 bases, with 10 bases left in between. The CDR3 loop spans 14 amino acids. CDR1 and CDR2 from the germline V gene are SGHDN and FVKESK.

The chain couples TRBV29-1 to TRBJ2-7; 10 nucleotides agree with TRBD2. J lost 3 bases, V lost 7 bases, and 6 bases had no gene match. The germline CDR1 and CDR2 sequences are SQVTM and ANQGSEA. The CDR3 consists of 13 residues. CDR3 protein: CSAVAGGFYEQYF. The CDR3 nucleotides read TGCAGCGCCGTAGCGGGAGGATTCTACGAGCAGTACTTC.

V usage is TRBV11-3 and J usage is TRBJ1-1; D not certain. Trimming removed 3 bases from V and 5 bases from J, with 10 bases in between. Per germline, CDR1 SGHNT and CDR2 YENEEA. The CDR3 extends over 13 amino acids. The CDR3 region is CASSLEVPTEAFF. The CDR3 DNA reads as TGTGCCAGCAGCTTGGAAGTACCGACTGAAGCTTTCTTT.

In DNA, the CDR3 is TGTGCCTGGAGTGTATGGGCAGGGGGAAGGTATGGCTACACCTTC. It yields the protein CAWSVWAGGRYGYTF. This chain connects TRBV30 to TRBJ1-2; 7 nucleotides match TRBD1. V lost 0 bases to trimming and J lost 5 bases; unmatched junction nucleotides: 9. CDR1 is GTSNPN and CDR2 is SVGIG in the germline V gene (reference sequence). The CDR3 is 15 amino acids.

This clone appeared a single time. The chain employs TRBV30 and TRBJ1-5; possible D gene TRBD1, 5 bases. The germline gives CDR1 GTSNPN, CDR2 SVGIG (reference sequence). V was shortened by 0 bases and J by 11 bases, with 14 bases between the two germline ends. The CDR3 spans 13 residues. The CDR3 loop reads CAWSVNWDGTQHF. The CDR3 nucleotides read TGTGCCTGGAGTGTAAACTGGGACGGAACCCAGCATTTT.

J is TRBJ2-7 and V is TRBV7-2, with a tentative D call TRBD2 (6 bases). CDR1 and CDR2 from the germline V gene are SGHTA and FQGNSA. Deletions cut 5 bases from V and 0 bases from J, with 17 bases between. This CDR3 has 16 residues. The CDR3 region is CASSQSVGGTSYEQYF. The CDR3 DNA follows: TGTGCCAGCAGCCAATCGGTGGGGGGTACCTCCTACGAGCAGTACTTC.

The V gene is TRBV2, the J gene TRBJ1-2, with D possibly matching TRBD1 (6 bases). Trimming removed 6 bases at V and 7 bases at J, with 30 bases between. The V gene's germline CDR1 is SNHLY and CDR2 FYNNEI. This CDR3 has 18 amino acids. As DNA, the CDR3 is TGTGCCAGCAGCCCCAGGGGCCTTAGGGACCTCCCCGGAGGTGGCTACACCTTC. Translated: CASSPRGLRDLPGGGYTF. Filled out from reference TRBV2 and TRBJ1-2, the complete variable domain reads EPEVTQTPSHQVTQMGQEVILRCVPISNHLYFYWYRQILGQKVEFLVSFYNNEISEKSEIFDDQFSVERPDGSNFTLKIRSTKLEDSAMYFCASSPRGLRDLPGGGYTFGSGTRLTVV.

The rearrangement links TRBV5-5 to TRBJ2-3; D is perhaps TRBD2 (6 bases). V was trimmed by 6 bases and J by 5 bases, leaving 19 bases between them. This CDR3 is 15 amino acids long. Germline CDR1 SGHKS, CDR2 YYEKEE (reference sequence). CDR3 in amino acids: CASTSEGWAGDTQYF. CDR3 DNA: TGTGCCAGCACCTCGGAGGGGTGGGCTGGAGATACGCAGTATTTT.

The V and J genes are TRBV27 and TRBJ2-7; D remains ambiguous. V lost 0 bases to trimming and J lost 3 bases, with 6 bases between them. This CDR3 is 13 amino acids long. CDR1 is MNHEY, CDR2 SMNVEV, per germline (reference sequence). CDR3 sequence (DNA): TGTGCCAGCAGTTTATCGGATCTCTACGAGCAGTACTTC. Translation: CASSLSDLYEQYF.